The 22 T cell receptor beta chains given below trace back to one sample, sequenced in a study of identical twins. TCRdb re-analysed the 5' RACE reads in MiXCR, keeping a single row per CDR3 protein. The sample has 1.5 million to 2 million distinct CDR3 sequences, about 32% seen once. The sample taken for sequencing was cord blood. Every receptor here comes from a newborn girl in good health.

This clonotype was seen only a few times. This chain joins TRBV28 and TRBJ1-5, with a tentative D call TRBD1 (6 bases). CDR3 length: 15 amino acids. Trimming took off 7 bases at V and 1 base at J, with 14 bases between the two ends. The germline V gene encodes CDR1 MDHEN and CDR2 SYDVKM. The CDR3 nucleotides are TGTGCCAGCACAGTGGGGACAATGAGCAATCAGCCCCAGCATTTT. Translation gives CASTVGTMSNQPQHF.

This clonotype was observed a few times. The chain links TRBV11-3 to TRBJ1-2; the D gene is possibly TRBD1 (5 bases). Germline CDR1 reads SGHNT; CDR2 reads YENEEA. The CDR3 length is 17 residues. The V gene lost 5 bases and the J gene lost 5 bases, with 24 bases spanning the gap. CDR3 sequence (DNA): TGTGCCAGCAGCGAACCCCCCTTACAAGGGGAGAGGTATGGCTACACCTTC. Protein: CASSEPPLQGERYGYTF.

The chain combines TRBV12-5 with TRBJ1-1; TRBD1 might be the D (6 bases). The germline V gene encodes CDR1 LGHNT and CDR2 FRNRAP. Trimming removed 5 bases from V and 5 bases from J, with 12 bases in between. This CDR3 comprises 13 residues. CDR3 nucleotide sequence: TGTGCTAGTGGTCTATCAGGGGTGACTGAAGCTTTCTTT. This translates into CASGLSGVTEAFF. The variable domain in full, completed from reference TRBV12-5 and TRBJ1-1, reads DARVTQTPRHKVTEMGQEVTMRCQPILGHNTVFWYRQTMMQGLELLAYFRNRAPLDDSGMPKDRFSAEMPDATLATLKIQPSEPRDSAVYFCASGLSGVTEAFFGQGTRLTVV.

Details on this clonotype: This may be a read error, as it is one base from a much larger clone. The V and J genes are TRBV25-1 and TRBJ2-7; the match to TRBD1 covers 7 bases. CDR1 and CDR2 from the germline V gene are MGHDK and SYGVNS. The CDR3 spans 14 residues. The CDR3 DNA is TGTGTCAGCAGTGAAACAGGGGCAGGCTACGAGCAGTACTTC. Translated, it gives CVSSETGAGYEQYF.

The chain uses TRBV12-3 or TRBV12-4 and TRBJ2-3; D unresolved. Trimming cost V 7 bases and J 2 bases, with 13 bases left between them. This CDR3 spans 14 amino acids. CDR3 DNA: TGTGCCAGCACCAAGACGCAGGCCACAGATACGCAGTATTTT. This sequence encodes CASTKTQATDTQYF.

The V gene is TRBV12-5, the J gene TRBJ2-1, with D perhaps TRBD1 or TRBD2 (5 bases each). This CDR3 contains 13 residues. Trimming removed 2 bases from V and 6 bases from J, with 8 bases in between. Per germline, CDR1 LGHNT and CDR2 FRNRAP. CDR3 region: CASGLRGVNEQFF. The CDR3 DNA reads TGTGCTAGTGGTTTGAGAGGGGTCAATGAGCAGTTCTTC. Filled out from reference TRBV12-5 and TRBJ2-1, the complete variable domain reads DARVTQTPRHKVTEMGQEVTMRCQPILGHNTVFWYRQTMMQGLELLAYFRNRAPLDDSGMPKDRFSAEMPDATLATLKIQPSEPRDSAVYFCASGLRGVNEQFFGPGTRLTVL.

This chain connects TRBV12-3 or TRBV12-4 to TRBJ2-7; TRBD2 matches at 11 bases. The CDR3 runs to 15 residues. J was trimmed by 5 bases and V by 3 bases; bases with no gene match: 6. The CDR3 sequence is CASSFVAGGVNEQYF. The CDR3 nucleotides are TGTGCCAGCAGTTTTGTAGCGGGGGGGGTGAACGAGCAGTACTTC.

The chain employs TRBV9 and TRBJ2-7; possible D gene TRBD1, 6 bases. The DNA end is more similar to TRBJ2-5, so the J call may be wrong. In germline, CDR1 is SGDLS, CDR2 YYNGEE. The CDR3 covers 14 residues. CDR3 DNA sequence: TGTGCCAGCAGCGAATCCTCCAGGGGAAGGACCCAGTACTTC. Translation: CASSESSRGRTQYF.

This chain uses TRBV4-1 with TRBJ2-1; 11 positions match TRBD2. This CDR3 spans 18 amino acids. Germline CDR1 and CDR2: MGHRA and YSYEKL. V lost 4 bases and J lost 3; bases outside the gene matches: 11. The CDR3 spells CASSPRTTGTSGYNEQFF. CDR3 bases: TGCGCCAGCAGCCCCCGAACCACCGGGACTAGCGGCTACAATGAGCAGTTCTTC.

In nucleotides, the CDR3 is TGTGCCAGCAGCTCCAGGGAAGCTTTCTTT. Encoded protein: CASSSREAFF. The chain links TRBV21-1 to TRBJ1-1. TRBV21-1 constitutes a pseudogene. CDR3 length equals 10 residues.

The chain carries TRBV12-3 or TRBV12-4 and TRBJ2-5, with D tentatively TRBD1 or TRBD2 (5 bases each). Trimming cost V 5 bases and J 11 bases, with 18 bases left between them. The CDR3 consists of 13 residues. The CDR3 loop is CASSNPWDHEQYF. The CDR3 nucleotides are TGTGCCAGCAGTAACCCGTGGGACCATGAGCAGTACTTC.

This clonotype has more than one count but fewer than ten. The rearrangement uses TRBV29-1 and TRBJ1-2; unclear D gene. The CDR3 length is 13 residues. Trimming removed 4 bases at V and 3 bases at J, with 12 bases between. Germline V lookup: CDR1 SQVTM, CDR2 ANQGSEA. The CDR3 region has the DNA TGCAGCGTTGGGGAAGATCCGGACTATGGCTACACCTTC. Its protein product is CSVGEDPDYGYTF.

The J gene is TRBJ2-1, the V gene TRBV20-1; no firm D call. Germline assignment: CDR1 DFQATT and CDR2 SNEGSKA (reference sequence). V shed 4 bases and J shed 10 bases, with 14 bases lying between them. This CDR3 spans 12 amino acids. CDR3 nucleotides: TGCAGTGCTACAGAGAGCGCCTACGAGCAGTTCTTC. It encodes CSATESAYEQFF.

This clonotype was recorded a few times. The chain has TRBV20-1 and TRBJ2-7; the match to TRBD2 covers 14 bases. Germline CDR1 and CDR2: DFQATT and SNEGSKA (reference sequence). V shed 5 bases, J shed 1 base, and the junction held 4 bases outside the gene matches. The CDR3 is 15 residues long. The CDR3 DNA is TGCAGTGCTGAAGGGACTAGCGGGGGTTCCTACGAGCAGTACTTC. This sequence encodes CSAEGTSGGSYEQYF.

The gene calls are TRBV29-1 and TRBJ1-3; no clear D gene. In germline, CDR1 is SQVTM, CDR2 ANQGSEA. CDR3 length: 14 residues. Between the trimmed V and J ends, which lost 2 bases and 0 bases, there was a span of 8 bases. CDR3 coding DNA: TGCAGCGTTGAAAGTCCCAACTCTGGAAACACCATATATTTT. Translation gives CSVESPNSGNTIYF.

This clonotype was observed many times. In DNA, the CDR3 is TGCAGCTCCGTTGAATATCCCACAGATACGCAGTATTTT. It translates to CSSVEYPTDTQYF. The chain recombines TRBV29-1 with TRBJ2-3; D gene uncertain. Trimming pared 8 bases from V and 2 bases from J, leaving 14 bases between. This CDR3 has 13 residues. The germline CDR1 and CDR2 sequences are SQVTM and ANQGSEA.

V usage is TRBV20-1 and J usage is TRBJ2-3; D is ambiguous. Looked up from germline, CDR1 is DFQATT and CDR2 is SNEGSKA (reference sequence). The CDR3 contains 17 residues. Trimming removed 3 bases at V and 0 bases at J, with 19 bases between. CDR3 DNA sequence: TGCAGTGCTAGTAAGGGCGGATCACAAACTAGCACAGATACGCAGTATTTT. Its protein product is CSASKGGSQTSTDTQYF.

The table lists this clonotype with many counts. The chain uses TRBV28 and TRBJ2-1; TRBD2 matches at 12 bases. The CDR3 loop spans 14 amino acids. In germline, CDR1 is MDHEN, CDR2 SYDVKM. The junction had 4 bases not matched to a gene; V was cut back by 4 bases and J by 9 bases. CDR3 residues: CASSSSGREGEQFF. The CDR3 region has the DNA TGTGCCAGCAGTTCTAGCGGGAGGGAGGGTGAGCAGTTCTTC.

Only a few counts were recorded for this clonotype. The J gene is TRBJ1-1, the V gene TRBV6-2 or TRBV6-3; tentatively, D is TRBD1 (6 bases). The CDR3 spans 14 residues. Germline CDR1 and CDR2: MNHEY and SVGEGT. The ends were cut back, 6 bases at V and 3 bases at J, with 14 bases in the middle. CDR3: CASSTRGRDTEAFF. CDR3 coding DNA: TGTGCCAGCAGCACCAGGGGACGCGACACTGAAGCTTTCTTT.

The V call is TRBV11-1, the J call TRBJ2-1, with 15 bases fitting TRBD2. With 5 bases clipped from V and 9 bases from J, the junction kept 8 bases outside the gene matches. Per germline, CDR1 SGHAT and CDR2 FQDESV (reference sequence). CDR3 length: 16 amino acids. This CDR3 reads CASSPRTSGGAFEQFF. The CDR3 DNA reads as TGTGCCAGCAGCCCCCGGACTAGCGGGGGGGCCTTTGAGCAGTTCTTC.

The chain couples TRBV5-1 to TRBJ2-1; 9 nucleotides align to TRBD1. This CDR3 spans 15 amino acids. V shed 6 bases, J shed 3 bases, and the junction held 7 bases outside the gene matches. CDR1 is SGHRS, CDR2 YFSETQ, per germline. The CDR3 sequence is CASTLGTGYYNEQFF. CDR3 sequence (DNA): TGCGCCAGCACCCTCGGGACAGGGTACTACAATGAGCAGTTCTTC.

A few counts support this clonotype. V usage is TRBV14 and J usage is TRBJ2-1; a possible D gene is TRBD2 (5 bases). The CDR3 loop spans 16 amino acids. The V gene lost 0 bases and the J gene lost 3 bases, with 12 bases spanning the gap. The germline V gene encodes CDR1 SGHDN and CDR2 FVKESK. CDR3 DNA: TGTGCCAGCAGCCAAGATTCTAGCACCTTCTACAATGAGCAGTTCTTC. Protein sequence: CASSQDSSTFYNEQFF. Combining the CDR3 with reference TRBV14 and TRBJ2-1 gives the whole variable domain EAGVTQFPSHSVIEKGQTVTLRCDPISGHDNLYWYRRVMGKEIKFLLHFVKESKQDESGMPNNRFLAERTGGTYSTLKVQPAELEDSGVYFCASSQDSSTFYNEQFFGPGTRLTVL.